One and the same sample provided the 11 T cell receptor beta chains below, sequenced in a study of technical replicates of blood from a few donors. TCRdb's copy holds only in-frame clones and misses some; the assay was immunoSEQ multiplex PCR. Here the sample spans over 65,000 clones, 94% being singletons. The sample comprised T cells isolated from PBMCs. These receptors were obtained from a human donor in good health.

The V gene is TRBV5-1, the J gene TRBJ1-6, with a weak D call TRBD1 (6 bases). This CDR3 region has 15 residues. Per the germline V gene, CDR1 is SGHRS and CDR2 is YFSETQ. With 0 bases removed from V and 7 bases from J, the gap between germline ends came to 11 bases. CDR3 bases: TGCGCCAGCAGCTTGGGCGGGCAGGGGAATTCACCCCTCCACTTT. This gives the protein CASSLGGQGNSPLHF.

This sequence joins TRBV19 and TRBJ1-5; 9 positions agree with TRBD1. From germline, CDR1 is LNHDA and CDR2 SQIVND (reference sequence). The CDR3 runs 17 residues. The V segment lost 4 bases and the J segment 0 bases; nucleotides outside the gene matches: 7. The DNA for the CDR3 is TGTGCCAGTAGTAAGGACAGGGGCGATTATAGCAATCAGCCCCAGCATTTT. This sequence encodes CASSKDRGDYSNQPQHF.

This chain connects TRBV25-1 to TRBJ1-5; D is unclear. The CDR3 covers 13 residues. In germline, CDR1 is MGHDK, CDR2 SYGVNS. Trimming shortened V by 3 bases and J by 0 bases, and 3 bases separated the two germline ends. In DNA form, the CDR3 reads TGTGCCAGCAGTGATAATAGCAATCAGCCCCAGCATTTT. This codes for CASSDNSNQPQHF.

J is TRBJ1-2 and V is TRBV27; D may be TRBD1 (5 bases). Deletions cut 6 bases from V and 3 bases from J, with 11 bases between. This CDR3 spans 13 amino acids. Germline CDR1 and CDR2: MNHEY and SMNVEV (reference sequence). This CDR3 reads CASSDSPYYGYTF. The CDR3 DNA reads TGTGCCAGCAGCGACAGCCCGTACTATGGCTACACCTTC.

The CDR3 reads CASSFQGAVTEAFF. In DNA, the CDR3 is TGTGCCAGCAGCTTTCAGGGGGCGGTCACTGAAGCTTTCTTT. The chain is built from TRBV7-9 and TRBJ1-1; 8 bases agree with TRBD1. Trimming removed 3 bases from V and 4 bases from J; junction bases left unmatched: 4. This CDR3 is built from 14 residues. CDR1 and CDR2 (germline): SEHNR, FQNEAQ (reference sequence).

V gene TRBV6-1 combines with J gene TRBJ2-7, with TRBD2 identical over 8 bases. Trimming cost V 5 bases and J 0 bases; bases outside gene matches: 3. CDR1 MNHNS and CDR2 SASEGT come from the germline V gene. This CDR3 has 14 residues. CDR3 in amino acids: CASSLSGSSYEQYF. CDR3 nucleotides: TGTGCCAGCAGTTTAAGCGGGAGCTCCTACGAGCAGTACTTC.

This chain joins TRBV6-5 and TRBJ2-7; a possible D gene is TRBD1 (5 bases). The CDR3 has 13 amino acids. Trimming left V 2 bases short and J 1 base short, with 6 bases between. Germline CDR1 reads MNHEY; CDR2 reads SVGAGI. CDR3 sequence (DNA): TGTGCCAGCAGTTACCGACAGTCCTACGAGCAGTACTTC. Translation: CASSYRQSYEQYF.

This chain connects TRBV19 to TRBJ2-2, with 12 bases fitting TRBD2. V lost 4 bases and J lost 3; bases outside the gene matches: 6. This CDR3 is built from 17 residues. Germline values: CDR1 LNHDA, CDR2 SQIVND (reference sequence). For the CDR3, the DNA is TGTGCCAGTAGTACCTCCGGACTAGCGGGACACACCGGGGAGCTGTTTTTT. Its protein is CASSTSGLAGHTGELFF.

V usage is TRBV7-9 and J usage is TRBJ2-6; D perhaps matches TRBD2 (5 bases). The CDR3 is made up of 14 amino acids. The germline V gene encodes CDR1 SEHNR and CDR2 FQNEAQ (reference sequence). Trimming removed 0 bases at V and 13 bases at J, with 13 bases between. The CDR3 loop is CASSLAVGLEVLTF. The CDR3 DNA reads as TGTGCCAGCAGCTTAGCGGTCGGACTGGAGGTCCTGACTTTC.

The count of this clone is one. The rearrangement uses TRBV9 and TRBJ2-7; the D gene is possibly TRBD2 (6 bases). Trimming took off 2 bases at V and 0 bases at J, with 12 bases between the two ends. The CDR3 totals 15 residues. Germline CDR1 reads SGDLS; CDR2 reads YYNGEE. The CDR3 here is CASSVGGDFSYEQYF. The CDR3 bases are TGTGCCAGCAGCGTTGGCGGGGATTTCTCCTACGAGCAGTACTTC.

The chain links TRBV6-5 to TRBJ2-7; 9 bases agree with TRBD1. The germline gives CDR1 MNHEY, CDR2 SVGAGI. Trimming cost V 2 bases and J 0 bases; bases outside gene matches: 5. CDR3 length: 16 amino acids. The CDR3 coding sequence is TGTGCCAGCAGTTACGCGACAGGGGGAGGCTCCTACGAGCAGTACTTC. Residues: CASSYATGGGSYEQYF.